The 30 T cell receptor beta chains below were found in one sample sequenced in a study of T cells expressing NK-cell markers. TCRdb reworked the 5' RACE reads into one entry per CDR3 protein, no DNA. The repertoire table contains about 260,000 distinct CDR3 sequences. The source material was blood T cells: a sorted CD56 or NKG2C T cell subset, CD4+ or CD8+ T cells, or bulk PBMC T cells (not recorded which). These receptor sequences come from a man aged 18 to 29 in good health.

The genes are TRBV6-5 and TRBJ2-5; TCRdb indicates TRBD1, and absent DNA this call remains unverified. CDR1 and CDR2 (germline): MNHEY, SVGAGI. The CDR3 covers 17 residues. The CDR3 protein is CASRSRSGARYQETQYF.

The genes are TRBV10-3 and TRBJ1-1. The CDR3 is 15 residues long. The V gene's germline CDR1 is ENHRY and CDR2 SYGVKD. The CDR3 spells CAISERVVDNSEAFF.

The J gene is TRBJ2-2, the V gene TRBV6-5; there is no DNA to check the TCRdb D call of TRBD1. CDR3 length equals 15 residues. Germline CDR1 reads MNHEY; CDR2 reads SVGAGI. CDR3 sequence: CASSYSKGAAGELFF.

V is TRBV5-6 and J is TRBJ1-1; TCRdb reports TRBD1, a call that lacks DNA to check it against. Germline lookup yields CDR1 SGHDT and CDR2 YYEEEE. This CDR3 contains 16 residues. This CDR3 reads CASSWGLTGKNTEAFF.

V gene TRBV12-3 or TRBV12-4 combines with J gene TRBJ1-5. The CDR3 is made up of 14 amino acids. CDR3 amino acids: CASTQVGSNQPQHF.

The gene calls are TRBV20-1 and TRBJ2-5; TCRdb's D call, TRBD2, is unchecked because there is no DNA. The CDR3 spans 16 residues. CDR1 is DFQATT, CDR2 SNEGSKA, per germline (reference sequence). CDR3 region: CSARLLAGYSQETQYF.

The rearrangement joins TRBV12-3 or TRBV12-4 to TRBJ1-6. The CDR3 is 17 residues long. This CDR3 reads CASSPRYLTYDNSPLHF.

V gene TRBV20-1 combines with J gene TRBJ1-1; TCRdb indicates TRBD1, and absent DNA this call remains unverified. Germline V gene sequence: CDR1 DFQATT, CDR2 SNEGSKA (reference sequence). The CDR3 consists of 12 residues. CDR3 residues: CSAPDRVRQAFF.

The gene calls are TRBV20-1 and TRBJ2-2; there is no DNA to check the TCRdb D call of TRBD2. This CDR3 is 15 amino acids long. Looked up from germline, CDR1 is DFQATT and CDR2 is SNEGSKA (reference sequence). Here the CDR3 reads CSAGSGRARIGELFF.

The CDR3 loop is CASSLVGAGEQFF. The rearrangement uses TRBV27 and TRBJ2-1; TCRdb selects TRBD1, and the lack of DNA leaves this call unchecked. Germline lookup yields CDR1 MNHEY and CDR2 SMNVEV (reference sequence). This CDR3 has 13 amino acids.

This rearrangement joins TRBV20-1 to TRBJ2-1. The CDR3 loop spans 13 amino acids. The germline V gene has CDR1 DFQATT and CDR2 SNEGSKA (reference sequence). CDR3 protein: CSARGVTYNEQFF.

The chain is built from TRBV5-5 and TRBJ1-5; the D call of TRBD1 rests on TCRdb alone, since no DNA is present to check it. CDR3 length equals 16 residues. Germline lookup yields CDR1 SGHKS and CDR2 YYEKEE (reference sequence). Here the CDR3 reads CASSLRGTGVFPPQHF.

The V and J genes are TRBV29-1 and TRBJ2-5. There are 12 residues in the CDR3. Germline CDR1 reads SQVTM; CDR2 reads ANQGSEA. CDR3 loop: CSVGGSYETQYF.

The chain is built from TRBV7-2 and TRBJ1-1. CDR1 and CDR2 (germline): SGHTA, FQGNSA. CDR3 length equals 14 residues. The CDR3 is CASSLSREDTEAFF.

The chain couples TRBV5-1 to TRBJ2-7; the D call of TRBD2 rests on TCRdb alone, since no DNA is present to check it. The CDR3 runs to 15 residues. Germline values: CDR1 SGHRS, CDR2 YFSETQ. The chain's CDR3 is CASSLDARVSYEQYF.

The chain uses TRBV5-6 and TRBJ2-5; TCRdb reports TRBD1, a call that lacks DNA to check it against. Germline V gene data show CDR1 as SGHDT and CDR2 as YYEEEE. The CDR3 is 16 amino acids. CDR3 region: CASSLGTGGLQETQYF.

The gene calls are TRBV7-6 and TRBJ2-3. From germline, CDR1 is SGHVS and CDR2 FNYEAQ. CDR3 length: 18 amino acids. This CDR3 is CASSLSGRSTFRTDTQYF.

V gene TRBV29-1 combines with J gene TRBJ2-7. Germline assignment: CDR1 SQVTM and CDR2 ANQGSEA. The CDR3 sequence is 12 residues long. CDR3 protein: CSVSVAPSEQYF.

This sequence joins TRBV5-4 and TRBJ2-1; TCRdb outputs TRBD1, but without DNA this stays unchecked. Germline CDR1 and CDR2: SGHNT and YYREEE (reference sequence). This CDR3 has 15 amino acids. CDR3 protein: CASSGAGTGIHEQFF.

The chain combines TRBV11-3 with TRBJ1-2; TCRdb picks TRBD1, but there is no DNA to check that call. The CDR3 length is 15 residues. Germline V gene sequence: CDR1 SGHNT, CDR2 YENEEA. The chain's CDR3 is CASSWAQGTLVGYTF.

The chain combines TRBV20-1 with TRBJ2-7; TCRdb proposes TRBD2, but this gene call is untestable without DNA. This CDR3 is built from 12 residues. Germline V gene lookup returns CDR1 DFQATT and CDR2 SNEGSKA (reference sequence). This CDR3 reads CSSLRGAYEQYF.

This chain connects TRBV30 to TRBJ1-1. The CDR3 is made up of 15 amino acids. Germline-derived CDR1 and CDR2 are GTSNPN and SVGIG (reference sequence). This CDR3 reads CAWSVLNPMNTEAFF.

The V call is TRBV15, the J call TRBJ2-7. The CDR3 is made up of 13 amino acids. The germline gives CDR1 LNHNV, CDR2 YYDKDF (reference sequence). The CDR3 sequence: CATSPRRYYEQYF.

V and J are TRBV12-3 or TRBV12-4 and TRBJ2-3; as DNA is missing, the TRBD1 call by TCRdb cannot be tested. This CDR3 region has 15 residues. The CDR3 loop is CASSPSDIYTDTQYF.

The chain links TRBV15 to TRBJ2-7; checking the TCRdb D call of TRBD2 is not possible without DNA. Germline CDR1 LNHNV, CDR2 YYDKDF (reference sequence). This CDR3 spans 17 amino acids. The chain's CDR3 is CATWVFEERAEGDEQYF.

The rearrangement joins TRBV6-2 or TRBV6-3 to TRBJ2-7. The CDR3 consists of 12 residues. Per the germline V gene, CDR1 is MNHEY and CDR2 is SVGEGT. CDR3 loop: CASTHGPYEQYF.

The gene calls are TRBV10-3 and TRBJ2-7; TCRdb designates TRBD2, a call that cannot be tested without DNA. The germline CDR1 and CDR2 sequences are ENHRY and SYGVKD. CDR3 length: 14 amino acids. CDR3 loop: CAISERPRGYEQYF.

J is TRBJ2-4 and V is TRBV12-3 or TRBV12-4; TCRdb calls TRBD1, which cannot be checked without DNA. This CDR3 spans 15 amino acids. The CDR3 loop is CASSLALQGVSIQYF.

This sequence joins TRBV7-2 and TRBJ1-2; TCRdb lists TRBD1, though no DNA is available to test this call. CDR1 is SGHTA, CDR2 FQGNSA, per germline. The CDR3 contains 14 residues. The CDR3 loop reads CASHHRGDNYGYTF.

The V gene is TRBV4-1, the J gene TRBJ2-5; the TCRdb D gene call, TRBD1, has no DNA to confirm it. CDR1 is MGHRA, CDR2 YSYEKL, per germline. The CDR3 spans 16 residues. The CDR3: CASSQPIRGRRETQYF.